The clone carrying this T cell receptor (beta chain) was seen ten or more times. No antigen is known for it. This record belongs to a study of shared clonotypes between healthy human individuals. Study-wide results and caveats: At large depth, rarefaction still showed sorted-subset sequencing to be incomplete.

Per sorted-subset replicate PCR, input was around 200 ng DNA, representing roughly 29,000 T cell genomes. Only in-frame clones appear in the TCRdb table, and some are missing; sequencing was by immunoSEQ multiplex PCR. This table holds 1,100,000 or so clones, 78% found once. Germline V gene data show CDR1 as SGHRS and CDR2 as YFSETQ. V lost 0 bases to trimming and J lost 0 bases; unmatched junction nucleotides: 4. The CDR3 contains 17 residues. The V and J genes are TRBV5-1 and TRBJ1-3, with TRBD1 matching over 9 bases. Source material: memory CD4+ T cells from PBMCs. Subset indicated: CD45RA-negative fraction. This TCR derives from a young man in good health. Some clones in this sample may be carry-over from other donors' samples. The CDR3 region is CASSLGTGAFSGNTIYF. The CDR3 DNA sequence: TGCGCCAGCAGCTTGGGGACAGGGGCCTTCTCTGGAAACACCATATATTTT. Combining the CDR3 with reference TRBV5-1 and TRBJ1-3 gives the whole variable domain KAGVTQTPRYLIKTRGQQVTLSCSPISGHRSVSWYQQTPGQGLQFLFEYFSETQRNKGNFPGRFSGRQFSNSRSEMNVSTLELGDSALYLCASSLGTGAFSGNTIYFGEGSWLTVV.